The entry that follows covers one T cell receptor beta chain sequence. This sample stems from a study of preoperative IRX-2 immunotherapy in early breast cancer. Sample treatment: preoperative locoregional IRX-2 cytokine immunotherapy. This phase Ib study tested locoregional IRX-2 cytokine immunotherapy given before surgery. Data came from immunoSEQ multiplex PCR; TCRdb stores just in-frame clones and leaves some out. The sample lists approximately 100,000 clones, 75% to 90% occurring once. CDR3 length: 13 residues. Germline CDR1 is GTSNPN and CDR2 is SVGIG (reference sequence). With 1 base removed from V and 1 base from J, the gap between germline ends came to 8 bases.

The V gene is TRBV30, the J gene TRBJ2-7; D not certain. This receptor was identified in a human donor with breast cancer. This specimen was tumor tissue, taken after IRX-2 immunotherapy. The CDR3 sequence: CAWSGIRSYEQYF. CDR3 DNA sequence: TGTGCCTGGAGTGGGATCAGGTCCTACGAGCAGTACTTC.